This record concerns one T cell receptor beta chain sequence. What it binds is not known. Libraries were prepared by immunoSEQ multiplex PCR; TCRdb keeps only in-frame clonotypes and omits some of them. This table has 25,000 to 30,000 clones, about four fifths appearing once. Stated time point: week 23, last vaccination. The content of each vaccine dose was 300 ug of mutant IDH1 20-mer peptide, and topical imiquimod accompanied it. Donor tumors were new WHO grade 3 or 4 IDH1-mutant, ATRX-lost astrocytomas. The data stem from a study of a mutant IDH1 vaccine in newly diagnosed glioma. Across the study: Earlier treatment was radiotherapy, temozolomide, or both, with most getting both. Study results and caveats: Under 95% of patients showed vaccine-induced immune responses across multiple MHC alleles.

The CDR3 consists of 14 residues. The V and J ends lost 3 bases and 2 bases respectively, with 11 bases between them. The germline CDR1 and CDR2 sequences are LNHDA and SQIVND (reference sequence). Material: PBMCs, obtained from a glioma patient whose treatment included an IDH1 peptide vaccine. This chain uses TRBV19 with TRBJ2-7; D may be TRBD1 (5 bases). This sequence originates from a woman aged 30 to 39 with glioma. The CDR3: CASSMFGAPYEQYF. CDR3 nucleotide sequence: TGTGCCAGTAGTATGTTTGGGGCACCCTACGAGCAGTACTTC.